This entry lists 14 T cell receptor beta chains sequenced from one sample in a study of low-dose radiotherapy and immunotherapy resistance in tumors. Alpha and beta chains were covered, as first-strand cDNA relied on TRAV- and TRBV-specific primers. With a V-primer adapter and a constant-region primer, TCRs were amplified for around 20 PCR cycles. Using its own MiXCR run on the reads, TCRdb lists one record per CDR3 protein. The sample carries 6,000 to 9,000 distinct CDR3 sequences, more than 65% recorded once. The receptor set was obtained from a human donor with advanced metastatic prostate, ovarian, gallbladder or colorectal cancer (not recorded which). This table probably holds off-target reads from a library built for another chain.

This rearrangement joins TRBV2 to TRBJ2-1; 7 bases are shared with TRBD1. The germline V gene encodes CDR1 SNHLY and CDR2 FYNNEI. The V and J ends lost 8 bases and 2 bases, in that order; junction bases with no gene match: 3. CDR3 size: 13 residues. CDR3 in amino acids: CASGQETYNEQFF. The CDR3, as DNA: TGTGCCAGCGGACAGGAAACCTACAATGAGCAGTTCTTC.

A few counts support this clonotype. The chain has TRBV19 and TRBJ2-3, with unresolved D. Trimming left V 4 bases short and J 3 bases short, with 17 bases between. Looked up from germline, CDR1 is LNHDA and CDR2 is SQIVND (reference sequence). The CDR3 length is 16 residues. CDR3 residues: CASSTHSWGLTDTQYF. The CDR3 region has the DNA TGTGCCAGTAGTACCCATTCTTGGGGTTTGACAGATACGCAGTATTTT.

This clonotype was seen a single time. The chain has TRBV3-1 and TRBJ1-2; 7 bases match TRBD1. This CDR3 is 14 amino acids long. CDR1 and CDR2 from the germline V gene are LGHDT and YNNKEL (reference sequence). Trimming took 3 bases from V and 3 from J; bases not matched to a gene: 4. CDR3 protein: CASSHHTGDYGYTF. The CDR3 DNA is TGTGCCAGCAGCCACCACACAGGGGACTATGGCTACACCTTC.

The rearrangement uses TRBV11-2 and TRBJ2-7; possibly TRBD2 for D (6 bases). V lost 3 bases, J lost 0 bases, and 6 bases lay in between. CDR3 length equals 13 residues. Germline V gene lookup returns CDR1 SGHAT and CDR2 FQNNGV. The CDR3 coding sequence is TGTGCCAGCAGCTTCGGGGGCTCCTACGAGCAGTACTTC. The encoded protein is CASSFGGSYEQYF.

This clonotype was seen a single time. The chain recombines TRBV6-5 with TRBJ2-7; D is ambiguous. The CDR3 has 11 amino acids. CDR1 and CDR2 (germline): MNHEY, SVGAGI. Trimming took off 4 bases at V and 3 bases at J, with 4 bases between the two ends. The CDR3 coding sequence is TGTGCCAGCAGTTTAGGCTACGAGCAGTACTTC. Translating gives CASSLGYEQYF.

V is TRBV14 and J is TRBJ2-7, with D unresolved. The CDR3 has 14 residues. The V gene's germline CDR1 is SGHDN and CDR2 FVKESK. Trimming left V 0 bases short and J 1 base short, with 7 bases between. The CDR3 protein is CASSQDWASYEQYF. DNA for the CDR3: TGTGCCAGCAGCCAAGATTGGGCATCCTACGAGCAGTACTTC.

This clonotype has only one observation. The chain carries TRBV11-2 and TRBJ2-2, with D hard to call. The germline V and J ends were trimmed by 0 bases and 0 bases, with 2 bases remaining between them. Germline lookup yields CDR1 SGHAT and CDR2 FQNNGV. The CDR3 is made up of 14 amino acids. The DNA for the CDR3 is TGTGCCAGCAGCTTAGATTCGAACACCGGGGAGCTGTTTTTT. Its translation: CASSLDSNTGELFF.

The rearrangement uses TRBV12-3 or TRBV12-4 and TRBJ2-2; 8 bases are a match to TRBD2. The length of the CDR3 is 15 residues. The V and J ends lost 6 bases and 5 bases, in that order; junction bases with no gene match: 8. The CDR3 DNA reads as TGTGCCAGCAGGTCCCGGGGGGGGGCGACCGGGGAGCTGTTTTTT. It codes for CASRSRGGATGELFF.

CDR3 loop: CATSGGGPDTQYF. The CDR3 DNA is TGTGCCACCAGCGGCGGGGGGCCGGATACGCAGTATTTT. The gene calls are TRBV15 and TRBJ2-3, with TRBD2 identical over 8 bases. The CDR3 contains 13 residues. Germline V gene sequence: CDR1 LNHNV, CDR2 YYDKDF (reference sequence). J gave up 6 bases and V 5 bases, and 4 bases lay outside the gene matches.

This chain joins TRBV7-8 and TRBJ2-2, with 14 bases lining up with TRBD2. Per germline, CDR1 SGHVS and CDR2 FQNEAQ. The CDR3 contains 16 residues. Trimming cost V 7 bases and J 8 bases; bases outside gene matches: 9. In DNA form, the CDR3 reads TGTGCCAGCATGGCGACTAGCGGGGGGGCAGCAGGGGAGCTGTTTTTT. Residues: CASMATSGGAAGELFF.

CDR3 bases: TGTGCCAGTAGTATACCCCTGAACGGCTACACCTTC. It yields the protein CASSIPLNGYTF. The chain joins TRBV19 to TRBJ1-2; D call uncertain. This CDR3 region has 12 residues. Trimming left V 2 bases short and J 8 bases short, with 9 bases between. Germline CDR1 is LNHDA and CDR2 is SQIVND (reference sequence).

The chain employs TRBV7-9 and TRBJ2-5; D unclear. There are 12 residues in the CDR3. Germline V gene data show CDR1 as SEHNR and CDR2 as FQNEAQ (reference sequence). V lost 5 bases and J lost 4, with 8 bases in between. CDR3 region: CASSPPRETQYF. CDR3 coding DNA: TGTGCCAGCAGCCCACCCAGAGAGACCCAGTACTTC.

The rearrangement uses TRBV29-1 and TRBJ1-4, with D possibly TRBD1 on 5 matching bases. This CDR3 has 14 amino acids. CDR1 is SQVTM, CDR2 ANQGSEA, per germline. Trimming removed 3 bases from V and 4 bases from J, with 12 bases in between. The DNA for the CDR3 is TGCAGCGTTGAGTTGGGACTGGGTAATGAAAAACTGTTTTTT. Protein sequence: CSVELGLGNEKLFF.

This rearrangement joins TRBV12-3 or TRBV12-4 to TRBJ2-3; D gene uncertain. This CDR3 comprises 13 residues. V lost 5 bases and J lost 1, with 7 bases in between. The CDR3 coding sequence is TGTGCCAGCAGTCCCCGTCGCACAGATACGCAGTATTTT. Protein sequence: CASSPRRTDTQYF.